This T cell receptor (beta chain) was sequenced in a study of a mutant IDH1 vaccine in newly diagnosed glioma. The V end was cut by 0 bases, the J end by 6 bases, with 9 bases between. The CDR3 consists of 13 residues. Germline assignment: CDR1 SGHTA and CDR2 FQGNSA. The table came from immunoSEQ multiplex PCR; TCRdb's copy has only in-frame clones and leaves some out. This sample has about 16,000 clones, with around four fifths found just once. As to time point: baseline, week 1 (first vaccination visit). Documented treatment: pre-vaccination baseline after standard-of-care therapy. Sequencing was performed on PBMCs, taken from a glioma patient treated with radiotherapy, temozolomide or both. V usage is TRBV7-2 and J usage is TRBJ2-7; no clear D. The receptor comes from a man aged 35-49 years with glioma. CDR3 coding DNA: TGTGCCAGCAGCTTAGCTACGCTACGCGAGCAGTACGTC. Translating gives CASSLATLREQYV.